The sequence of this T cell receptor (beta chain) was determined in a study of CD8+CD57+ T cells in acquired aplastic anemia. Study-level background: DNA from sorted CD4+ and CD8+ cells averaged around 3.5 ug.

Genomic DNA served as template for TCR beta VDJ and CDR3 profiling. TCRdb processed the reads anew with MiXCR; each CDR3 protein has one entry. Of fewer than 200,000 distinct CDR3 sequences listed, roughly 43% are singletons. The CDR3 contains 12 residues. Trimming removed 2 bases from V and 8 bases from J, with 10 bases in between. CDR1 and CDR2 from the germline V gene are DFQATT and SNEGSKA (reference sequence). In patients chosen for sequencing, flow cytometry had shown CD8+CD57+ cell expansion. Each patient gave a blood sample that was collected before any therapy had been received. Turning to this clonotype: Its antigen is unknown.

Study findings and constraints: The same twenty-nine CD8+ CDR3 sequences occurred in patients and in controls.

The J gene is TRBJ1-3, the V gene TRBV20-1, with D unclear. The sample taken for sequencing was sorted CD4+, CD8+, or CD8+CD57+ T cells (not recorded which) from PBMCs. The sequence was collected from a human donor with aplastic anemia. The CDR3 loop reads CSARSRSDTIYF. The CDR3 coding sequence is TGCAGTGCTAGAAGCAGGTCCGACACCATATATTTT.